This T cell receptor (beta chain) was found in a study of cytomegalovirus exposure and HLA in healthy donors (dated by TCRdb to about 2017). As for the study more broadly: An earlier analysis of 587 of the donors reported 276 Gb of sequence data and around 120 million unique TCR beta sequences obtained from 180 million or so T cells. Across approximately 420 genotyped donors of the cohort, an average of about 240,000 unique TCR beta nucleotide sequences per donor were sequenced, and 15% to 20% of those sequences were non-productive. Genome-wide SNP genotypes for about 65% of the 666 donors were used in a later genetic analysis, which treated that subset as a discovery cohort. Alongside the repertoire data, information on donor age, sex, ethnicity and CMV serostatus was compiled. The aim of the study was to test whether cataloging public T cell receptors could identify signatures of past pathogen exposure. The number of typed donors differed by locus: roughly 620-640 for A, B, C, DRB1 and DQB1; some 500 for DQA1; roughly 600 for DPA1; and 450 to 480 for DPB1. A separate validation cohort of approximately 130 different subjects was used in addition to the roughly 640-subject first cohort. High-throughput TCR immunosequencing, statistical association of individual TCRs with disease status, and machine learning were combined to predict cytomegalovirus infection status. Rather than drawing on any new phenotypic data, the later analysis identified candidate immune exposures from TCR beta sequences and the way those sequences occurred across donors. Because of strong linkage in the cohort, roughly five DR-DQ haplotypes were treated as single units for association and clustering. A later analysis re-analyzed previously published TCR beta repertoires from approximately 670 donors and added high-resolution HLA genotyping to study TCR occurrence patterns. In an earlier analysis of 500 to 650 of the donors, high-throughput TCR beta sequencing was used to judge whether each TCR beta V gene segment behaved as functional or pseudogenic. The study profiled the T cell repertoires of hundreds of subjects by immunosequencing and related them to cytomegalovirus serostatus. The genetic ancestry cluster associated with self-reported Caucasian donors included roughly 84% of the 300 to 450 genotyped donors. An early release covering roughly 640 HLA-typed donors comprised around 300 gigabases of sequencing data and approximately 80 million unique TCR sequences. Every repertoire in the discovery cohort had been generated on one and the same sequencing platform. Class I and class II HLA loci were covered by the typing at four-digit resolution. Results and caveats for the whole study, not just this receptor: It was suggested by the authors that the approach could potentially be generalized to other disease states and immunological phenotypes. According to a later genetic analysis, donors in an Asian-associated ancestry cluster had fewer N-insertions in productive TCRs than the approximately 670-donor mean. The earlier analysis of almost 600 of the donors excluded fewer than 20 rarely observed V segments, including chromosome 9 orphons, because counts were too low. In a later genetic analysis, a missense DCLRE1C variant was associated with V-gene and J-gene trimming of TCR beta chains, and the association was replicated in an independent cohort. A further reported finding was that TCR beta sequences accurately predicted the HLA-A and HLA-B alleles for most subjects in the first cohort. Compared with equally common non-associated chains, HLA-associated TCR beta chains in a later analysis were more clonally expanded and had lower generation probabilities. The classifier was reported to diagnose cytomegalovirus status with high specificity and sensitivity in both the original cohort and the validation cohort. When HLA alleles, especially DR and DQ, strongly co-occurred, attributing TCR associations to individual alleles was difficult. A cluster of highly shared sequence variants was judged likely to represent a technical artifact of the sequencing pipeline. In an earlier analysis of about 600 of the donors, most TCR beta V segments appeared in productive rearrangements about 87% or about 30% of the time, broadly matching IMGT annotations. Most CMV-associated TCR beta chains appeared to be HLA-restricted in a later analysis, and the HLA associations seemed to be driven largely by CMV exposure. In a later analysis, more than 15,000 TCR beta sequences were associated with specific HLA alleles at a false discovery rate of 0.05. In a later analysis, the rate of TCR association differed among HLA loci, with DRB1 alleles having the most associated TCRs and HLA-C alleles having the fewest. This cohort had only TCR beta chains sequenced, and the lack of alpha or paired-chain data limited which features could be detected. Presence/absence analyses assumed roughly uniform sequencing depth across donors, an assumption that may not hold. Linkage disequilibrium might explain the correlated functional status among segregating V segments, but an unknown experimental factor could not be ruled out. The only immune exposure information available for the cohort was CMV serostatus. Because the 87-base-pair reads could not distinguish some IMGT-functional V segments, including TRBV6-2 and TRBV6-3, those segments were excluded. While some public TCRs were present in many individuals, most TCR sequences turned up only very rarely across donors. Because some donors lacked HLA typing at each locus, the association tests relied only on the typed subset. In vitro tests confirmed that a few of the cytomegalovirus-associated TCR beta chains recognize cytomegalovirus antigens. In the study, about 150 TCR beta chains were listed as associated with cytomegalovirus. In a later analysis, several top co-occurrence clusters were reported to appear linked to parvovirus B19, influenza, CMV and Epstein-Barr virus.

About this clone itself: Its antigen remains undetermined. The record has no base qualities; no much larger clone is one base away.

In total, fewer than 750 healthy bone marrow donors made up the cohort. At the time of sampling, every cohort member was nominally healthy, though immune exposures that went unrecorded were likely present. The donor was CMV seronegative and belonged to the group of approximately 320 seronegative cohort members. Each donor provided a peripheral blood sample, and peripheral blood mononuclear cells were used for TCR beta sequencing. The Qiagen DNeasy Blood Extraction Kit was used to extract genomic DNA from the blood cell samples. Library generation was performed with the immunoSEQ multiplex PCR assay. For the multiplex PCR, a mixture combining 60 forward primers for TCR Vbeta segments and 13 reverse primers for TCR Jbeta segments was used. Amplification of the CDR3 region of rearranged TCR beta genes was performed with a multiplex PCR assay on genomic DNA. On the Illumina HiSeq System, the amplified TCR beta libraries were sequenced as 87-base-pair reads. Turning to the authors' computational methods: A later analysis tallied about 77 million unique TCR beta chains across the 640 or so repertoires, and some 10 million of those chains were shared by two or more donors. A nearest-neighbor algorithm error-corrected the raw reads and collapsed the reads into unique sequences, merging closely related sequences to remove PCR and sequencing errors. To assign V, D and J gene segments, CDR3 sequences were aligned to IMGT reference sequences. For a sequence to be retained, a match of at least six nucleotides was required to both a V gene segment and a J gene segment. Rearrangements were classified as productive when the CDR3 lacked stop codons and remained in frame with V and J, and all other rearrangements were classified as non-productive. Following IMGT convention, CDR3 was defined as the stretch from the second conserved V-encoded cysteine up to the conserved J-encoded phenylalanine. Sequences without an unambiguous match to a single V gene segment were excluded from the earlier analysis of about 640 of the donors. In an earlier analysis of a few hundred of the donors, V segments were called functional above 56.7% productive rearrangements and were called segregating when the between-donor standard deviation exceeded 5%. To diagnose cytomegalovirus status from the catalog of TCR beta chain sequences, a statistical classification framework was built. A later analysis assigned V and J genes by comparing TCR nucleotide sequences with IMGT/GENE-DB human TR gene sequences. A later analysis assigned CDR3 sequences and most-parsimonious VDJ recombination scenarios with the TCRdist pipeline. In a later analysis, each TCR beta chain was defined by its CDR3 amino acid sequence together with its V-gene family, and reads without a unique V-gene family were excluded. A later analysis removed several hundred highly shared, low-generation-probability nucleotide sequences to deal with suspected cross-contamination and a sequencing artifact. In a later analysis, a clonal expansion index was calculated for each public chain from normalized within-repertoire ranks of inferred template counts. Generation probabilities in a later analysis came from a VDJ recombination model fitted to out-of-frame rearrangements, and those results were checked against IGoR. In a later analysis, TCR-TCR, TCR-HLA and TCR-CMV co-occurrence was scored with hypergeometric tests, and a repertoire-size bias correction was applied to TCR pairs. False discovery rates were estimated in a later analysis by permuting HLA or CMV assignments 20 times. In a later analysis, co-occurring TCRs were grouped with DBSCAN, and TCRdist sequence similarity was added when clustering was performed within HLA-allele-positive subsets. For co-occurrence clustering, repertoires with fewer than 30,000 or more than 120,000 public chains were excluded, along with about five repertoires with anomalous nucleotide sharing. TCRdb carries this immuneACCESS record with in-frame sequences only. Its versions omit some clonotypes, under half of them owing to an unresolved V gene in the studies checked, with the rest unexplained. D and trimming were read from the DNA, whereas the V and J calls and clone size are those reported in that table. The sample contains roughly 110,000 clones, roughly 80% of them found a single time. Approximately 2.4% of the sample goes to the ten largest clones.

From a lookup of the germline V gene, CDR1 and CDR2 are MNHEY and SVGAGI. Between the V and J ends, shortened by 7 bases and 0 bases respectively, the junction contains 13 bases. From the cysteine through the phenylalanine, the CDR3 covers 15 amino acids. Only the CDR3 part of the read is kept: 45 bases, read in frame from the first base. The sequence links TRBV6-5 to TRBJ2-1; TRBD1 is perhaps the D gene, given 6 matching bases. The TCR originated in a man aged 25 to 40 in good health and CMV-seronegative. The sequenced material came from PBMCs. The CDR3 reads CASNSGQLSYNEQFF. In nucleotide form, the sequence is TGTGCCAGCAACTCTGGACAGCTCTCCTACAATGAGCAGTTCTTC.